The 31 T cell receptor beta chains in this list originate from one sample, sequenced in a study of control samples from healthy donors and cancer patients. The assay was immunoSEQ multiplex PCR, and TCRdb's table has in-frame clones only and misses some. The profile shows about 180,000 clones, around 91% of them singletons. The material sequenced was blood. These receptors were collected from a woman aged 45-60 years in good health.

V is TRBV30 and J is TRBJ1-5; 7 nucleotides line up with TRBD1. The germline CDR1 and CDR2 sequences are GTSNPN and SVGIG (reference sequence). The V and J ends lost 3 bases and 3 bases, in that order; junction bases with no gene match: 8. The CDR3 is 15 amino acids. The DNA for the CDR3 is TGTGCCTGGAGCAGCGGGACAGAGGTCAATCAGCCCCAGCATTTT. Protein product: CAWSSGTEVNQPQHF.

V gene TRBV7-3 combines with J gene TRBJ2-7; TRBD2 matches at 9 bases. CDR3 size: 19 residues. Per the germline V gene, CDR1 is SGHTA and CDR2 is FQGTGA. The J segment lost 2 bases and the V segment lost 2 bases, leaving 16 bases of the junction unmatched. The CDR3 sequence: CASSLPEPSEREDAYEQYF. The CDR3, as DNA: TGTGCCAGCAGCTTACCCGAACCCAGTGAGCGGGAGGACGCCTACGAGCAGTACTTC.

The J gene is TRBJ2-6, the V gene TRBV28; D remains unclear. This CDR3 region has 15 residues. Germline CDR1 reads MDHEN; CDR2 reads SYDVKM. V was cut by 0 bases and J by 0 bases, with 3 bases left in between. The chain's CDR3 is CASSLWPSGANVLTF. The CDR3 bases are TGTGCCAGCAGTTTATGGCCCTCTGGGGCCAACGTCCTGACTTTC.

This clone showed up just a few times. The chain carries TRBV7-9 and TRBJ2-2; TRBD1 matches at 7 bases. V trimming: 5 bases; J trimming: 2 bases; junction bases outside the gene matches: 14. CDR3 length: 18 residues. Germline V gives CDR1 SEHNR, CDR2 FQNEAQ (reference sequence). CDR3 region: CASSSFRTRQGNTGELFF. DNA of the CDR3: TGTGCCAGCAGCAGTTTCAGGACTCGACAGGGAAACACCGGGGAGCTGTTTTTT.

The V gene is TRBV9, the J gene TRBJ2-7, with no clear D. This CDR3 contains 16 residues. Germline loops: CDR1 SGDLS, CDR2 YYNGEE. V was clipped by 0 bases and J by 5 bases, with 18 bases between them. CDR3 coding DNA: TGTGCCAGCAGCGTAGATGTGGGATACGGGTCTAACGAGCAGTACTTC. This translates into CASSVDVGYGSNEQYF. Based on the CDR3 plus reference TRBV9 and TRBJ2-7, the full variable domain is DSGVTQTPKHLITATGQRVTLRCSPRSGDLSVYWYQQSLDQGLQFLIQYYNGEERAKGNILERFSAQQFPDLHSELNLSSLELGDSALYFCASSVDVGYGSNEQYFGPGTRLTVT.

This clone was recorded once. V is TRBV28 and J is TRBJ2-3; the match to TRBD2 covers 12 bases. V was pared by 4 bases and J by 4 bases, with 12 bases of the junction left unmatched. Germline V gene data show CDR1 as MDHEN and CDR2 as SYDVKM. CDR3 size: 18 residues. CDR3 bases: TGTGCCAGCAGTTCGATCCCGGGACTAGCGGGTTACCCAGATACGCAGTATTTT. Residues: CASSSIPGLAGYPDTQYF.

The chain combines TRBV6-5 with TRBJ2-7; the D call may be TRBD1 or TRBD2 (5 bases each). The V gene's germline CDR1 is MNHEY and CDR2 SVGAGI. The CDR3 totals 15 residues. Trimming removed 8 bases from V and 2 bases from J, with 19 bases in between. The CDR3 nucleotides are TGTGCCAGCGGATATTCCGGGACGGCTACCTACGAGCAGTACTTC. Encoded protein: CASGYSGTATYEQYF.

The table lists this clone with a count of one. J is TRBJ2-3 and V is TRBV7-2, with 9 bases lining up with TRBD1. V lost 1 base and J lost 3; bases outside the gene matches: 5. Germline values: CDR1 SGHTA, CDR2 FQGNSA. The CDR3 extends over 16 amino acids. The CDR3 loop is CASSLGIGQGTDTQYF. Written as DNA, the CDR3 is TGTGCCAGCAGCTTAGGAATCGGACAGGGGACAGATACGCAGTATTTT.

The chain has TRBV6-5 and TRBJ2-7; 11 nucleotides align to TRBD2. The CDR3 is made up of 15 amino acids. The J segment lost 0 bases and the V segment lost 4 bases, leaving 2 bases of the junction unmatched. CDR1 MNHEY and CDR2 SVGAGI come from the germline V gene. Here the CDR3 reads CASSSGLAVSYEQYF. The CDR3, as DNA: TGTGCCAGCAGTTCGGGACTAGCGGTCTCCTACGAGCAGTACTTC.

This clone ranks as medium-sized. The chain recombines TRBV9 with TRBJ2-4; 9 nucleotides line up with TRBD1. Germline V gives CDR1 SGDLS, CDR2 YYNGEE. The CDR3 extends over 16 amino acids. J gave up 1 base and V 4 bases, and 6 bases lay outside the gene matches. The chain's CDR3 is CASSPGTGIAKNIQYF. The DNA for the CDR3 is TGTGCCAGCAGCCCCGGGACAGGGATTGCCAAAAACATTCAGTACTTC.

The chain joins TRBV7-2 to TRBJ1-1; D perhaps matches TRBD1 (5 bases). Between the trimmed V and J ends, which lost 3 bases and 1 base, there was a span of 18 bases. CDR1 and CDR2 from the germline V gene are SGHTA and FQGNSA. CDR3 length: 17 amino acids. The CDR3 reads CASSLTALGGENTEAFF. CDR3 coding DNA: TGTGCCAGCAGCTTGACAGCTCTTGGGGGGGAGAACACTGAAGCTTTCTTT.

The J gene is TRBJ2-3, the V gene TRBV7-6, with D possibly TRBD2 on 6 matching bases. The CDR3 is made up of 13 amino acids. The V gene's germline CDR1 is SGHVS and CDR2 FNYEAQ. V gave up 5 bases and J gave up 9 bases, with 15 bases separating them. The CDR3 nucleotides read TGTGCCAGCAGCCGGAATGCACGGGGGACGCAGTATTTT. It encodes CASSRNARGTQYF.

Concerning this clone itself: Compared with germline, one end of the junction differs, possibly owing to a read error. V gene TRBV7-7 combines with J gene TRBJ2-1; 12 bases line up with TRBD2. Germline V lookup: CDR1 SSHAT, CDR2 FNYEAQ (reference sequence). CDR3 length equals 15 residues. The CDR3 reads CASSFLAGGRGEQFF. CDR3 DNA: TGTGCTAGCAGCTTCCTAGCGGGAGGGCGAGGTGAGCAGTTCTTC. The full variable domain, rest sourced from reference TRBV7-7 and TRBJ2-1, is GAGVSQSPRYKVTKRGQDVTLRCDPISSHATLYWYQQALGQGPEFLTYFNYEAQPDKSGLPSDRFSAERPEGSISTLTIQRTEQRDSAMYRCASSFLAGGRGEQFFGPGTRLTVL.

CDR3 nucleotide sequence: TGTGCCAGCAGCCTTAATGGGGATACGCAGTATTTT. Its protein product is CASSLNGDTQYF. V gene TRBV5-6 combines with J gene TRBJ2-3; D uncertain. The CDR3 extends over 12 amino acids. The germline gives CDR1 SGHDT, CDR2 YYEEEE. The V and J ends lost 4 bases and 6 bases respectively, with 9 bases between them. Filled out from reference TRBV5-6 and TRBJ2-3, the complete variable domain reads DAGVTQSPTHLIKTRGQQVTLRCSPKSGHDTVSWYQQALGQGPQFIFQYYEEEERQRGNFPDRFSGHQFPNYSSELNVNALLLGDSALYLCASSLNGDTQYFGPGTRLTVL.

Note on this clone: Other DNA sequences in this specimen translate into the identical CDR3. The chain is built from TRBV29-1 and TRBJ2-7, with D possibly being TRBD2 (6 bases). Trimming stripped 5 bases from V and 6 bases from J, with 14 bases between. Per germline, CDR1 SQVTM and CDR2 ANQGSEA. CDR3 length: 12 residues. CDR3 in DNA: TGCAGCGTTCCCGGGGGACCCTCCGAGCAGTACTTC. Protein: CSVPGGPSEQYF.

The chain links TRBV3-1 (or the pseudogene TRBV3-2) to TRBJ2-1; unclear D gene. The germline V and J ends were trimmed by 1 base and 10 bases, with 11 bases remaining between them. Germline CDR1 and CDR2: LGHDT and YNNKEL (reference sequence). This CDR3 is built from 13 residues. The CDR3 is CASSQAPPREQFF. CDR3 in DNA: TGTGCCAGCAGCCAAGCTCCTCCCCGAGAGCAGTTCTTC.

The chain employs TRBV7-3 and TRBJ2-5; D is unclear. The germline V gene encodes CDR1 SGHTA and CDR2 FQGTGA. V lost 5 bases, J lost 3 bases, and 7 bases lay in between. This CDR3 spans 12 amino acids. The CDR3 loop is CASSKAKETQYF. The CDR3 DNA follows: TGTGCCAGCAGCAAGGCGAAAGAGACCCAGTACTTC.

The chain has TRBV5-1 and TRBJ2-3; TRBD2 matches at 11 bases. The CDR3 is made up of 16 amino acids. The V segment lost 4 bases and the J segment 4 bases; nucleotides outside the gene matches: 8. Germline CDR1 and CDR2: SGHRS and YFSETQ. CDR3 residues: CASSKAGTSGADTQYF. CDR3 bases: TGCGCCAGCAGCAAGGCCGGGACTAGCGGTGCAGATACGCAGTATTTT.

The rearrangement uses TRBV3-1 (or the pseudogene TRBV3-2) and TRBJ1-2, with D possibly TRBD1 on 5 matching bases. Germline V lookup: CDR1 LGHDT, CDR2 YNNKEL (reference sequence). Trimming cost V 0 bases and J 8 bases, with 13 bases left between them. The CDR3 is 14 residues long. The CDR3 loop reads CASSQDSAGSGYTF. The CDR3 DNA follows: TGTGCCAGCAGCCAAGATAGCGCAGGGAGCGGCTACACCTTC.

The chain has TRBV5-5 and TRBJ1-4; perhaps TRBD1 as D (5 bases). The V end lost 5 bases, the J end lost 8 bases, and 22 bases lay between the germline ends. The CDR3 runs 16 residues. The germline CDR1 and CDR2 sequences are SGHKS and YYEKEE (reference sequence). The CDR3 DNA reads TGTGCCAGCAGTTTAGACAGCCCGGGGCGGGGGGAAAAACTGTTTTTT. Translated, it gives CASSLDSPGRGEKLFF.

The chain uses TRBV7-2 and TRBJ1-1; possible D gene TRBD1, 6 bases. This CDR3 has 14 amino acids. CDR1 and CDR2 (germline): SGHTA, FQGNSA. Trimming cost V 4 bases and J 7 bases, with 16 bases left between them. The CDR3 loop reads CASSSTGRISEAFF. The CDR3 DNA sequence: TGTGCCAGCAGCTCCACAGGGAGAATAAGTGAAGCTTTCTTT.

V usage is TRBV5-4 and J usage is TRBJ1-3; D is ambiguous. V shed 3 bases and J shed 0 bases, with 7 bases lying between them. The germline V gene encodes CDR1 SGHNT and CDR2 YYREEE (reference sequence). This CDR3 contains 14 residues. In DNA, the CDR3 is TGTGCCAGCAGCTCGGGTAACTCTGGAAACACCATATATTTT. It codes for CASSSGNSGNTIYF.

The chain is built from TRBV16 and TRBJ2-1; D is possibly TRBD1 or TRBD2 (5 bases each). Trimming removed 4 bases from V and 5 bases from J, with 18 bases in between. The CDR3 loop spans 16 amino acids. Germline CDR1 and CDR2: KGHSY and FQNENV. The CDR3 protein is CASSRAPGWGNNEQFF. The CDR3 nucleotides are TGTGCCAGCAGCCGAGCACCAGGGTGGGGGAACAATGAGCAGTTCTTC. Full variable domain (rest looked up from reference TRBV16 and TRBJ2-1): GEEVAQTPKHLVRGEGQKAKLYCAPIKGHSYVFWYQQVLKNEFKFLISFQNENVFDETGMPKERFSAKCLPNSPCSLEIQATKLEDSAVYFCASSRAPGWGNNEQFFGPGTRLTVL.

The CDR3 spells CAWRPRDRNTEAFF. CDR3 bases: TGTGCCTGGAGGCCCCGGGACAGGAACACTGAAGCTTTCTTT. The chain recombines TRBV30 with TRBJ1-1, with TRBD1 identical over 7 bases. The ends lost 3 bases at V and 1 base at J; junction bases unmatched: 5. CDR1 is GTSNPN and CDR2 is SVGIG in the germline V gene (reference sequence). The CDR3 extends over 14 amino acids.

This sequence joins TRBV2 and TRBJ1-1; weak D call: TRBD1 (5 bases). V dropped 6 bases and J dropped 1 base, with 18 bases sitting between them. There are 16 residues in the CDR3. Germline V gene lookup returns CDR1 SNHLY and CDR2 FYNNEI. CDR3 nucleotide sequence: TGTGCCAGCAGGGCCACTAGGGACCGATCGAACACTGAAGCTTTCTTT. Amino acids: CASRATRDRSNTEAFF.

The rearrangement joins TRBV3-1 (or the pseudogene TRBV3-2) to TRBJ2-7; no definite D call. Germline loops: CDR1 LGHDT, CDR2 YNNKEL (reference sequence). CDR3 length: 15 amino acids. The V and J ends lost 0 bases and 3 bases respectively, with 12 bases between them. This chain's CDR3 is CASSQDTRLHYEQYF. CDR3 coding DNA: TGTGCCAGCAGCCAAGACACCCGGCTCCACTACGAGCAGTACTTC.

CDR3 region: CASSDSKVNSPLHF. CDR3 bases: TGTGCCAGCAGTGACTCGAAGGTCAATTCACCCCTCCACTTT. The chain is built from TRBV6-4 and TRBJ1-6; D remains unclear. Germline CDR1 is MRHNA and CDR2 is SNTAGT. Trimming took 0 bases from V and 7 from J, leaving 7 bases between them. This CDR3 has 14 residues.

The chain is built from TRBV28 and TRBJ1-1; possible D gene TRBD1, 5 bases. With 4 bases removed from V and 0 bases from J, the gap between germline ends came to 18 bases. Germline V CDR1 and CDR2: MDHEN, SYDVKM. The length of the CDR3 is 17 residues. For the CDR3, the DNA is TGTGCCAGCAGTTGGCGGGGGTGGAACCCCATGAACACTGAAGCTTTCTTT. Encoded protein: CASSWRGWNPMNTEAFF.

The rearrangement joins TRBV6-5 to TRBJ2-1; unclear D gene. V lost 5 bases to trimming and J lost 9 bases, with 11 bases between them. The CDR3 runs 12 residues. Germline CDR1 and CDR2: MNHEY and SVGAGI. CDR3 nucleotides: TGTGCCAGCAGTCAACCCCCGGGTGAGCAGTTCTTC. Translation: CASSQPPGEQFF.

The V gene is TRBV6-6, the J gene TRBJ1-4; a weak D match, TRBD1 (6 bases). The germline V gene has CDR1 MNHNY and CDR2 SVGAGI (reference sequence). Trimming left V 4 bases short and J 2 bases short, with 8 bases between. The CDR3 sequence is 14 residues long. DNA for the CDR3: TGTGCCAGCAGTTTCGGGGGCACTAATGAAAAACTGTTTTTT. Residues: CASSFGGTNEKLFF.

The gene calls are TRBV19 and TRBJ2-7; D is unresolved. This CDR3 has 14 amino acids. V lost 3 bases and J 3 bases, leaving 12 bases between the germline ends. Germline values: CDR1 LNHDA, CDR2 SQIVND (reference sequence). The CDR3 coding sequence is TGTGCCAGTAGTATGCTAGGCGGAAACTACGAGCAGTACTTC. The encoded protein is CASSMLGGNYEQYF.